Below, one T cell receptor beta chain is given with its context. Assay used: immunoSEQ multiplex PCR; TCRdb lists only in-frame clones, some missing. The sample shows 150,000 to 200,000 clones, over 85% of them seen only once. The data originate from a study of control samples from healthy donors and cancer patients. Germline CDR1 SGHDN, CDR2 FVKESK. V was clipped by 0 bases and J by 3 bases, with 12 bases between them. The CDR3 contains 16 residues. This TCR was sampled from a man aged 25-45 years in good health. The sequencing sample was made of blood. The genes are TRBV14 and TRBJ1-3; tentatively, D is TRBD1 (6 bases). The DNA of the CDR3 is TGTGCCAGCAGCCAAGATTCGGGGGCGCGTGGAAACACCATATATTTT. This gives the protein CASSQDSGARGNTIYF.